Presented here are 17 T cell receptor beta chains from one specimen sequenced in a study of cytomegalovirus exposure and HLA in healthy donors. Libraries were prepared by immunoSEQ multiplex PCR; TCRdb keeps only in-frame clonotypes and omits some of them. Of under 250,000 clones detected, roughly three quarters appear once; the ten largest clones hold 0.95% to 1.5%. Sequenced sample: PBMCs. The receptors shown here come from a woman under 40 in good health and CMV-seronegative.

The chain links TRBV4-2 to TRBJ2-1; TRBD2 matches at 10 bases. The CDR3 totals 15 residues. CDR1 is LGHNA, CDR2 YNFKEQ, per germline. V was clipped by 6 bases and J by 8 bases; unmatched bases: 10. The CDR3 region is CASSQSAAGGDEQFF. In nucleotides, the CDR3 is TGTGCCAGCAGTCAGTCGGCAGCGGGGGGGGATGAGCAGTTCTTC.

CDR3 amino acids: CASSIGSASGKETQYF. Here the CDR3 DNA reads TGTGCCAGTAGTATAGGATCGGCTAGCGGGAAAGAGACCCAGTACTTC. The chain combines TRBV19 with TRBJ2-5; TRBD2 agrees at 9 bases. The CDR3 sequence is 16 residues long. Germline lookup yields CDR1 LNHDA and CDR2 SQIVND (reference sequence). The J segment lost 3 bases and the V segment lost 1 base, leaving 6 bases of the junction unmatched.

The chain carries TRBV4-1 and TRBJ2-5; perhaps TRBD1 as D (5 bases). CDR1 is MGHRA, CDR2 YSYEKL, per germline. The CDR3 has 14 amino acids. The V end was cut by 0 bases, the J end by 3 bases, with 8 bases between. The CDR3 spells CASSQEPGKETQYF. CDR3 in DNA: TGCGCCAGCAGCCAAGAGCCAGGGAAAGAGACCCAGTACTTC.

The V and J genes are TRBV6-5 and TRBJ2-7; D possibly corresponds to TRBD2 (6 bases). The CDR3 has 14 amino acids. Between the trimmed V and J ends, which lost 7 bases and 6 bases, there was a span of 19 bases. Germline loops: CDR1 MNHEY, CDR2 SVGAGI. CDR3 DNA sequence: TGTGCCAGCACCCTAGCCGGGAGCCCGGGCGAGCAGTACTTC. Translated: CASTLAGSPGEQYF.

The rearrangement links TRBV28 to TRBJ1-5, with 10 nucleotides matching TRBD1. The CDR3 extends over 15 amino acids. Germline V gives CDR1 MDHEN, CDR2 SYDVKM. V trimming: 7 bases; J trimming: 6 bases; junction bases outside the gene matches: 9. The CDR3 region is CASNLLTGGLQPQHF. The CDR3 nucleotides are TGTGCCAGCAACCTCCTGACAGGGGGCCTTCAGCCCCAGCATTTT.

The V gene is TRBV10-1, the J gene TRBJ2-2; TRBD2 aligns across 10 bases. In germline, CDR1 is WNHNN, CDR2 SYGVQD (reference sequence). This CDR3 region has 16 residues. The V gene end was trimmed by 4 bases and the J gene end by 6 bases; junction bases not matched to a gene: 8. The CDR3 bases are TGCGCCAGCAGTGTTTCAATTCTAGCGGGAGCCGGGGAGCTGTTTTTT. Translated, it gives CASSVSILAGAGELFF.

The chain is built from TRBV5-1 and TRBJ1-4, with D possibly TRBD1 on 5 matching bases. Trimming cost V 4 bases and J 0 bases, with 10 bases left between them. Germline CDR1 reads SGHRS; CDR2 reads YFSETQ. The CDR3 is 15 amino acids. CDR3: CASSPTAATNEKLFF. The CDR3 nucleotides are TGCGCCAGCAGCCCGACAGCCGCAACTAATGAAAAACTGTTTTTT.

This clone showed up many times. The V call is TRBV7-9, the J call TRBJ1-2; 10 bases fit TRBD1. This CDR3 comprises 16 residues. Germline values: CDR1 SEHNR, CDR2 FQNEAQ (reference sequence). Unmatched junction bases numbered 10, after V lost 3 bases and J lost 6 bases. As DNA, the CDR3 is TGTGCCAGCAGCTTTCCCGACAGGGGGCATGTCGATGGCTACACCTTC. It encodes CASSFPDRGHVDGYTF.

This clone was seen a single time. This rearrangement joins TRBV27 to TRBJ2-1; 9 bases are shared with TRBD2. This CDR3 comprises 13 residues. Germline V CDR1 and CDR2: MNHEY, SMNVEV (reference sequence). The DNA of the CDR3 is TGTACAGCGGCGGGAGGGCCCTACAATGAGCAGTTCTTC. As protein: CTAAGGPYNEQFF.

The chain has TRBV4-2 and TRBJ2-7; D remains ambiguous. The CDR3 is made up of 15 amino acids. Germline CDR1 reads LGHNA; CDR2 reads YNFKEQ. Trimming left V 4 bases short and J 1 base short, with 14 bases between. The CDR3 DNA reads as TGTGCCAGCAGCCTTCTTGCGGAAGAATCCTACGAGCAGTACTTC. It translates to CASSLLAEESYEQYF.

The V call is TRBV12-5, the J call TRBJ2-7, with a weak D call TRBD2 (5 bases). Trimming left V 6 bases short and J 2 bases short, with 14 bases between. Germline values: CDR1 LGHNT, CDR2 FRNRAP. The CDR3 runs to 14 residues. CDR3 residues: CASGPTYGTYEQYF. In nucleotides, the CDR3 is TGTGCTAGTGGGCCGACATACGGGACCTACGAGCAGTACTTC.

The J gene is TRBJ2-5, the V gene TRBV15, with a possible D match to TRBD1 (6 bases). This CDR3 is 17 amino acids long. In germline, CDR1 is LNHNV, CDR2 YYDKDF (reference sequence). V was shortened by 1 base and J by 3 bases, with 18 bases between the two germline ends. This chain's CDR3 is CATSRGPQGFGEETQYF. In DNA, the CDR3 is TGTGCCACCAGCAGAGGACCACAGGGTTTCGGAGAAGAGACCCAGTACTTC. Variable domain in full (rest from reference TRBV15 and TRBJ2-5): DAMVIQNPRYQVTQFGKPVTLSCSQTLNHNVMYWYQQKSSQAPKLLFHYYDKDFNNEADTPDNFQSRRPNTSFCFLDIRSPGLGDTAMYLCATSRGPQGFGEETQYFGPGTRLLVL.

V is TRBV5-1 and J is TRBJ1-1, with a weak D call TRBD1 (6 bases). V dropped 0 bases and J dropped 1 base, with 10 bases sitting between them. CDR3 length: 15 amino acids. CDR1 and CDR2 from the germline V gene are SGHRS and YFSETQ. CDR3 sequence: CASSLGGRGNTEAFF. CDR3 sequence (DNA): TGCGCCAGCAGCTTGGGCGGCAGGGGGAACACTGAAGCTTTCTTT. The full variable domain, completed using reference TRBV5-1 and TRBJ1-1, is KAGVTQTPRYLIKTRGQQVTLSCSPISGHRSVSWYQQTPGQGLQFLFEYFSETQRNKGNFPGRFSGRQFSNSRSEMNVSTLELGDSALYLCASSLGGRGNTEAFFGQGTRLTVV.

This clone has at least ten counts. V gene TRBV5-4 combines with J gene TRBJ2-7; D not resolved. Germline loops: CDR1 SGHNT, CDR2 YYREEE (reference sequence). This CDR3 has 14 residues. Trimming stripped 4 bases from V and 1 base from J, with 12 bases between. The CDR3 DNA sequence: TGTGCCAGCAGCCCCGAAACACAGTCCTACGAGCAGTACTTC. The encoded protein is CASSPETQSYEQYF.

The chain is built from TRBV4-1 and TRBJ1-1; unclear D gene. This CDR3 is built from 15 residues. V lost 5 bases and J lost 0, with 13 bases in between. Germline V gives CDR1 MGHRA, CDR2 YSYEKL. The CDR3 DNA reads TGCGCCAGCAGCGAACGTCACAGAGTGAACACTGAAGCTTTCTTT. Amino acid sequence: CASSERHRVNTEAFF.

V usage is TRBV6-1 and J usage is TRBJ1-6; no reliable D call. CDR3 length equals 12 residues. Per germline, CDR1 MNHNS and CDR2 SASEGT. Trimming stripped 11 bases from V and 9 bases from J, with 14 bases between. The CDR3 nucleotides read TGTGCCGGCGGGAGGCTTAGTTCACCCCTCCACTTT. It translates to CAGGRLSSPLHF.

This clone was found once. V is TRBV4-1 and J is TRBJ2-3; D is perhaps TRBD2 (7 bases). The V gene's germline CDR1 is MGHRA and CDR2 YSYEKL. The CDR3 length is 17 residues. The germline V and J ends were trimmed by 0 bases and 4 bases, with 17 bases remaining between them. The CDR3 spells CASSQEIGGGGADTQYF. The CDR3 bases are TGCGCCAGCAGCCAAGAAATCGGGGGAGGGGGAGCAGATACGCAGTATTTT.